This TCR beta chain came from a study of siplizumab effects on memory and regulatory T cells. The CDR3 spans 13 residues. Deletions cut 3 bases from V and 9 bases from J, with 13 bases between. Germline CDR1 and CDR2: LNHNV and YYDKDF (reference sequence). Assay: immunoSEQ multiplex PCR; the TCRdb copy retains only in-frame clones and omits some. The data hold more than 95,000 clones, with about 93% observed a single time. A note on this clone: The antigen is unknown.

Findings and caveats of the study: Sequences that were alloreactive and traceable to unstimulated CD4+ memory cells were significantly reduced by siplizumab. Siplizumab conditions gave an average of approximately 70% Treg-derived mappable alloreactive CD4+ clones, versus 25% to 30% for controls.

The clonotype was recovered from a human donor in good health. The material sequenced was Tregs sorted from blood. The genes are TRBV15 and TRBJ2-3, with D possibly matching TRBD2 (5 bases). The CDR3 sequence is CATSRELVGTQYF. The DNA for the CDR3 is TGTGCCACCAGCAGGGAACTAGTGGGCACGCAGTATTTT.